This TCR beta chain was obtained from a study of T cell responses to AZD1222 COVID-19 vaccine. The method was immunoSEQ multiplex PCR; TCRdb's version includes in-frame clones alone and lacks a portion of them. There are about 150,000 clones in the sample; about 92% occur only once, and 3.3% lies in the top ten. Notes on the study in general: Possibly, clonal diversity was underestimated; donors were largely white British and included more females. Spike-specific TCR breadth and depth were elevated following two AZD1222 doses. The study sampled repertoires only after the peak T cell response. Seropositive at baseline were only six AZD1222 recipients.

On this clone itself: The antigen is undetermined.

Germline loops: CDR1 WSHSY, CDR2 SAAADI. The CDR3 has 15 amino acids. J was trimmed by 4 bases and V by 5 bases; bases with no gene match: 8. The chain uses TRBV10-2 and TRBJ2-3; TRBD2 aligns across 8 bases. Source: peripheral blood, taken 28 days after the second AZD1222 dose. The sequence was collected from an adult who received the AZD1222 COVID-19 vaccine. The CDR3 DNA follows: TGCGCCAGCAGTTCCGGGACTAGAAACTCAGATACGCAGTATTTT. This translates into CASSSGTRNSDTQYF.